Listed below are T cell receptor beta chains from one sample, sequenced in a study of cytomegalovirus exposure and HLA in healthy donors. Measured with immunoSEQ multiplex PCR; TCRdb has only the in-frame clones, and not every one. The table includes fewer than 250,000 clones, around 80% detected once. Sequencing input: PBMCs. The source is a man aged 25 to 45 in good health and CMV-seronegative. Each CDR3 is given with its conserved first and last residue. The order of the fields is J gene, clone size, D gene, V gene, CDR3 DNA, CDR3 protein. A D gene is named only where the DNA matches it firmly. Expanded clones are given a class, and other clones once, few, many or no size at all.

J: TRBJ2-2
size: .
D: .
V: TRBV4-1
DNA: TGCGCCAGCAGCGACGTACATAGGGGGGGCTCCGGGGAGCTGTTTTTT
CDR3: CASSDVHRGGSGELFF

J: TRBJ1-5
size: .
D: .
V: TRBV6-6
DNA: TGTGCCAGCAGTTTTGAGAAGATGGGCAATCAGCCCCAGCATTTT
CDR3: CASSFEKMGNQPQHF

J: TRBJ1-2
size: .
D: .
V: TRBV14
DNA: TGTGCCAGCAACCCCCCGCGGGCGGGAGCTAACTATGGCTACACCTTC
CDR3: CASNPPRAGANYGYTF

J: TRBJ1-1
size: .
D: .
V: TRBV18
DNA: TGTGCCAGCTCACGGAATCAGGGGCGCGGAGACACTGAAGCTTTCTTT
CDR3: CASSRNQGRGDTEAFF

J: TRBJ2-3
size: few
D: .
V: TRBV19
DNA: TGTGCCAGTAGTATAGATTCCCCCTCTACGCAGTATTTT
CDR3: CASSIDSPSTQYF

J: TRBJ1-2
size: .
D: TRBD1
V: TRBV2
DNA: TGTGCCAGCAACTCAGGGGGGTATGGCTACACCTTC
CDR3: CASNSGGYGYTF

J: TRBJ2-6
size: once
D: .
V: TRBV5-1
DNA: TGCGCCAGCAGCCCCACAGGCTTTGGGGCCAACGTCCTGACTTTC
CDR3: CASSPTGFGANVLTF

J: TRBJ1-2
size: .
D: TRBD1
V: TRBV19
DNA: TGTGCCAGTAGTATCGGGACAGGCGGTGGCTATGGCTACACCTTC
CDR3: CASSIGTGGGYGYTF

J: TRBJ2-4
size: .
D: .
V: TRBV7-3
DNA: TGTGCCAGCAGCTTAGGGGCTGGCAAAAACATTCAGTACTTC
CDR3: CASSLGAGKNIQYF

J: TRBJ2-7
size: .
D: .
V: TRBV10-3
DNA: TGTGCCATCAGTGAGCAGTCGAACTACGAGCAGTACTTC
CDR3: CAISEQSNYEQYF

J: TRBJ1-2
size: .
D: .
V: TRBV7-9
DNA: TGTGCCAGCAGATCCTTACAGGATGGCTACACCTTC
CDR3: CASRSLQDGYTF

J: TRBJ2-3
size: .
D: TRBD2
V: TRBV5-6
DNA: TGTGCCAGCAGGAGAGCCGGGGGGGTCGCAGATACGCAGTATTTT
CDR3: CASRRAGGVADTQYF

J: TRBJ1-6
size: .
D: TRBD1
V: TRBV27
DNA: TGTGCCAGCAGCCCGGGGACAGGGAGGCACTCACCCCTCCACTTT
CDR3: CASSPGTGRHSPLHF

J: TRBJ1-1
size: .
D: .
V: TRBV2
DNA: TGTGCCAGCAGTGAAGCCCGCACAGGGGAAGCTTTCTTT
CDR3: CASSEARTGEAFF

J: TRBJ1-1
size: .
D: .
V: TRBV7-9
DNA: TGTGCCAGCAGCTTAGTACAGACGGTCATGAACACTGAAGCTTTCTTT
CDR3: CASSLVQTVMNTEAFF

J: TRBJ2-6
size: few
D: .
V: TRBV18
DNA: TGTGCCAGCTCACTTGATGCAGGGGTCCTCCTTGGTGGGGCCAGCGTCCTGACTTTC
CDR3: CASSLDAGVLLGGASVLTF

J: TRBJ2-1
size: .
D: TRBD1
V: TRBV29-1
DNA: TGCAGCGTTTCCGGGACAGGGAACAATGAGCAGTTCTTC
CDR3: CSVSGTGNNEQFF

J: TRBJ2-3
size: .
D: .
V: TRBV6-5
DNA: TGTGCCAGCAGTAACAGGGCTAGGGAGACAGATACGCAGTATTTT
CDR3: CASSNRARETDTQYF

J: TRBJ1-1
size: .
D: TRBD1
V: TRBV28
DNA: TGTGCCAGCAGTTTCGGGACAGGGAACACTGAAGCTTTCTTT
CDR3: CASSFGTGNTEAFF

J: TRBJ2-2
size: .
D: .
V: TRBV5-6
DNA: TGTGCCAGCAGTCCCTGGGGGGCCGGGGAGCTGTTTTTT
CDR3: CASSPWGAGELFF

J: TRBJ1-4
size: .
D: .
V: TRBV28
DNA: TGTGCCACCGCCTACCCGGGTGAAAAACTGTTTTTT
CDR3: CATAYPGEKLFF

J: TRBJ2-3
size: .
D: TRBD2
V: TRBV7-3
DNA: TGTGCCAGCAGCCCCGGGACTAGTCGACGGACAGATACGCAGTATTTT
CDR3: CASSPGTSRRTDTQYF

J: TRBJ2-4
size: .
D: TRBD1
V: TRBV7-8
DNA: TGTGCCAGCAGCAAGGGACAGGCTTTCATAGCCAAAAACATTCAGTACTTC
CDR3: CASSKGQAFIAKNIQYF

J: TRBJ2-7
size: few
D: .
V: TRBV29-1
DNA: TGCAGCGTTAACAGGGCAAATTCGTACGAGCAGTACTTC
CDR3: CSVNRANSYEQYF

J: TRBJ1-4
size: .
D: .
V: TRBV5-4
DNA: TGTGCCAGCAGCTTGGAGCGAAATGAAAAACTGTTTTTT
CDR3: CASSLERNEKLFF

J: TRBJ1-6
size: .
D: .
V: TRBV7-2
DNA: TGTGCCAGCAGCTTAGCCAAGATTCTCTTTTCTACCTATAATTCACCCCTCCACTTT
CDR3: CASSLAKILFSTYNSPLHF

J: TRBJ2-7
size: .
D: TRBD1
V: TRBV27
DNA: TGTGCCAGCAGTTTAGGTGGACAGGGGAAGTTTCACGAGCAGTACTTC
CDR3: CASSLGGQGKFHEQYF

J: TRBJ1-1
size: .
D: .
V: TRBV5-5
DNA: TGTGCCAGCAGCTGGGGACCTGACAGGCGGTCGAACACTGAAGCTTTCTTT
CDR3: CASSWGPDRRSNTEAFF

J: TRBJ2-7
size: few
D: TRBD1
V: TRBV11-1
DNA: TGTGCCAGCGCCGGGACAGGGGCGAACGAGCAGTACTTC
CDR3: CASAGTGANEQYF

J: TRBJ2-5
size: .
D: TRBD1
V: TRBV20-1
DNA: TGCAGCGGGGACAGGGAAGAGACCCAGTACTTC
CDR3: CSGDREETQYF

J: TRBJ1-6
size: .
D: .
V: TRBV19
DNA: TGTGCCAGTAGTGCCCGAATGGGAGGCAATTCACCCCTCCACTTT
CDR3: CASSARMGGNSPLHF